This TCR beta chain stems from a study of T cells after yellow fever vaccination. As to this clonotype: Its antigen is not identified.

Study-wide findings and caveats: The study noted that FACS-sorted repertoires could contain abundant clonotypes contaminating from the bulk population.

V was pared by 5 bases and J by 1 base, with 8 bases of the junction left unmatched. The germline V gene encodes CDR1 SGHAT and CDR2 FQDESV (reference sequence). The CDR3 has 18 amino acids. Via MiXCR, TCRdb re-called the 5' RACE reads, giving one row per CDR3 protein. The repertoire holds around 360,000 distinct CDR3 sequences, with around 10% as singletons. V is TRBV11-1 and J is TRBJ2-2; 12 positions agree with TRBD1. The sequencing used PBMCs, collected on the day of the first yellow fever vaccination. This clonotype originated in a man aged 18 to 35 who received the YFV17D yellow fever vaccine. CDR3 sequence (DNA): TGTGCCAGCAGCCGGTCCCGGGACAGGGGGCGGAACACCGGGGAGCTGTTTTTT. This gives the protein CASSRSRDRGRNTGELFF.